This T cell receptor (beta chain) was recorded in a study of T-cell memory formation after mild COVID-19 (dated by TCRdb to about 2021). A note on the overall study: Most TCR sequence clusters were specific to one of the two donors. Longitudinal TCRalpha and TCRbeta repertoire sequencing tracked T-cell clones expanding and contracting after mild COVID-19 in two donors. Two young, previously healthy adult volunteers, one female and one male, were included in the cohort. Here is what the overall study found, with its caveats: Balanced CD4/CD8 phenotypes were observed for clones contracting from day 15 to 85, whereas a bias towards CD4+ was observed for a second wave of clones expanding from day 15 to 37. Contracting CD4+ clones appeared mostly in the CM and EM memory subsets, whereas CD8+ clones were enriched in EMRA. Whether the second-wave clones peaking on day 37 were SARS-CoV-2 specific was not confirmed. The study covered only a couple of mild cases, and larger cohorts including severe cases with pre-infection samples were considered necessary. Some responding clones were detected in pre-infection memory, suggesting pre-existing cross-reactive memory T cells joined the SARS-CoV-2 response.

V loses 0 bases, J loses 3 bases, and the germline ends lie 20 bases apart. The CDR3, cysteine through phenylalanine, is 18 amino acids long. Only the CDR3 portion is preserved as DNA: 54 bases, with reading frame beginning at the first base. Reading the germline V gene gives CDR1 LGHNA and CDR2 YSLEER. Details on this clonotype: Its antigen specificity is not known. No base quality information exists; no much larger clone differs at one position.

PBMCs were isolated by Ficoll-Paque density gradient centrifugation. The sequencer listed for this sample is Illumina NovaSeq 6000. TCRalpha and TCRbeta cDNA libraries were built by 5'RACE with constant-segment primers, adding sample barcodes and unique molecular identifiers. RNA was extracted from every sample with Trizol reagent. The libraries were amplified in two PCR steps, and the second step added a second sample barcode and Illumina TruSeq adapters. Sequencing of the libraries was done on an Illumina NovaSeq, producing 2 x 150 bp paired-end reads. In the paper's pipeline: The reads were demultiplexed and collapsed into UMI-guided consensus sequences using migec v1.2.7. Using mixcr v2.1.11, the UMI consensuses were aligned to TRA and TRB V and J templates and assembled into clonotypes. A clonotype was counted as expanded or contracted only if both edgeR and NoisET called the change significant, with noise models trained on biological replicates. For edgeR calls, the cutoffs were a false discovery rate-adjusted p below 0.01 and a log2 fold-change threshold of 1. As an exploratory analysis of dynamics, max-normalized trajectories of the 1000 most abundant clonotypes were examined by PCA with hierarchical clustering. Separately sequenced CD4+ and CD8+ repertoires were used to assign a CD4 or CD8 phenotype to each responding clone. TCRdb trimmed the raw reads at Q25, called clones with MiXCR and kept productive beta chains. Rows with a matching CDR3 protein are joined into one entry that keeps the most common DNA and genes. Clone size and V and J calls follow TCRdb, not the original study. The sample table records 150,000 to 200,000 distinct CDR3 sequences; roughly 31% of these occur just once. Of the sample, around 12% is held by the ten largest clones.

Sequenced: PBMCs or a T cell subset sorted from them (not recorded which). The chain joins TRBV4-3 to TRBJ2-5, and TRBD2 may be the D gene, going by 6 matching bases. The sequence derives from an adult woman who had mild COVID-19 (a few samples of this study predate the infection). The sample titles of this study are shuffled in the database, so cell type and time point are left out; the donor was told from shared clones. This receptor carries the CDR3 CASSQDLGGIGAEETQYF. The DNA sequence reads TGCGCCAGCAGCCAAGATCTGGGGGGAATAGGAGCGGAAGAGACCCAGTACTTC.